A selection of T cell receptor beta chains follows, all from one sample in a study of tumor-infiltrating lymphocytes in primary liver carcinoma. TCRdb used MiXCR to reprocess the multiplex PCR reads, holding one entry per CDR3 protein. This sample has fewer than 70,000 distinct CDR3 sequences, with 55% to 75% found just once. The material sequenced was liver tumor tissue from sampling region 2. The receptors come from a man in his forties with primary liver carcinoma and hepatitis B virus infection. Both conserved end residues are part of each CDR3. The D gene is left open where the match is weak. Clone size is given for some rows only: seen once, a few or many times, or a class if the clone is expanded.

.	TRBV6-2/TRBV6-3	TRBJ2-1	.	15	CASSKAKTLGNKQFF	TGTGCCAGCAGCAAAGCTAAGACGTTAGGCAATAAGCAGTTCTTC
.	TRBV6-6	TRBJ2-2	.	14	CASSYGKNTGELFF	TGTGCCAGCAGCTACGGAAAGAACACCGGGGAGCTGTTTTTT
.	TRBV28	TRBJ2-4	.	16	CASSTYRAKAKNIRYF	TGTGCCAGCAGTACATACCGAGCCAAGGCCAAAAACATTCGGTACTTC
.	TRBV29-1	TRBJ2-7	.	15	CSAEDPGGSSYVQYF	TGCAGCGCTGAAGATCCAGGAGGGAGCTCCTACGTGCAGTACTTC
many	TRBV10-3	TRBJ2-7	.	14	CAISDSRGFGEQYF	TGTGCCATCAGTGACTCCCGGGGTTTCGGGGAGCAGTACTTC
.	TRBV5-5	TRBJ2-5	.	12	CASSLSGETQYF	TGTGCCAGCAGCTTGAGTGGGGAGACCCAGTATTTC
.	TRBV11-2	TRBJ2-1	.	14	CASNRYRLVSEQFF	TGTGCCAGCAACCGATACCGGCTAGTTAGTGAGCAGTTCTTC
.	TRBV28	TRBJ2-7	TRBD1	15	CTSSGGGQGAYEQYF	TGTACCAGCAGCGGAGGGGGACAGGGGGCCTACGAGCAGTACTTC
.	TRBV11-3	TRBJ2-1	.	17	CASSLGVQGLPHNEQFF	TGTGCCAGCAGTTTAGGCGTACAGGGACTCCCCCACAATGAGCAGTTCTTC
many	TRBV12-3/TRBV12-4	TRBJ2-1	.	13	CASSQGGRDEQFF	TGTGCCAGCAGCCAGGGGGGGAGGGATGAGCAGTTCTTC
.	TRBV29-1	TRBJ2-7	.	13	CSANTGRAYEQCF	TGCAGCGCCAACACAGGGCGAGCCTACGAGCAGTGCTTC
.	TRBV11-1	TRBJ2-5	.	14	CASSGQMEVETQHF	TGTGCCAGTAGTGGACAGATGGAGGTGGAGACCCAGCACTTC